This T cell receptor (beta chain) is from a study of cytotoxic CD8 clonotypes in ibrutinib-treated CLL. About the study: Recorded responses included about 25 partial and 2 complete; following median approximately 68 months, roughly 15 stayed remitted and about 12 progressed. Patients gave response samples after a median around 11 months of treatment, range 6 to 36. Study-wide results and limits: The study found public clonotypes uncommon, contracting or stable on treatment.

Comments on this clone: Its antigen is undetermined.

V was trimmed by 5 bases and J by 2 bases, leaving 19 bases between them. The CDR3 is 18 residues long. Germline V CDR1 and CDR2: PRHDT, FYEKMQ (reference sequence). Assay: immunoSEQ multiplex PCR; the TCRdb copy retains only in-frame clones and omits some. The data hold about 76,000 clones, with roughly 83% observed a single time. The clonotype was recovered from a human donor with chronic lymphocytic leukemia. Sequencing used PBMCs, obtained after 24 months of ibrutinib treatment. The chain joins TRBV13 to TRBJ2-6; D not resolved. The CDR3 DNA follows: TGTGCCAGCAGCACTACCGGGCCCTTTCCCACTGGGGCCAACGTCCTGACTTTC. Translation gives CASSTTGPFPTGANVLTF.